This T cell receptor beta chain is from a study of blood T cell repertoires in COVID-19. About the study: Whether acute or convalescent, the COVID-19 samples came from the United States, Italy and Spain.

This clone was picked up a small number of times. Germline CDR1 LGHDT, CDR2 YNNKEL (reference sequence). The ends lost 4 bases at V and 9 bases at J; junction bases unmatched: 12. This CDR3 is 15 amino acids long. The method was immunoSEQ multiplex PCR; TCRdb's version includes in-frame clones alone and lacks a portion of them. The sample includes 33,000 or so clones, roughly 91% of them seen just once. The sample consisted of peripheral blood. The gene calls are TRBV3-1 (or the pseudogene TRBV3-2) and TRBJ1-2, with 9 bases matching TRBD1. The clonotype was recovered from a man between 65 and 79 years old with active or convalescent COVID-19. Here the CDR3 DNA reads TGTGCCAGCAGCCCAGTGAAGGGACAGGGTCTCCGCTACACCTTC. Protein product: CASSPVKGQGLRYTF.